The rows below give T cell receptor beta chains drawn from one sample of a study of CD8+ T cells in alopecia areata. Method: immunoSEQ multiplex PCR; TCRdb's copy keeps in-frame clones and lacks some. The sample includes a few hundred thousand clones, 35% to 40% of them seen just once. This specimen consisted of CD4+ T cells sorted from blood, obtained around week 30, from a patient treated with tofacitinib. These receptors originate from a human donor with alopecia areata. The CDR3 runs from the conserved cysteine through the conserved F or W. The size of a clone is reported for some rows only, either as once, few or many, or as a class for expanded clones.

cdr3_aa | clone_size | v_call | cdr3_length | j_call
CASSRDRGTTDTQYF | . | TRBV7-2 | 15 | TRBJ2-3
CASSQVNLVSYNEQFF | many | TRBV4-1 | 16 | TRBJ2-1
CASRAKGSGLSSSYEQYF | . | TRBV5-1 | 18 | TRBJ2-7
CASSQGWGGETQYF | . | TRBV4-2 | 14 | TRBJ2-5
CASSPRGGRTYEQYF | . | TRBV4-1 | 15 | TRBJ2-7
CASGVRDDNNEQFF | . | TRBV25-1 | 14 | TRBJ2-1
CAWTRTSADTQYF | . | TRBV30 | 13 | TRBJ2-3
CASSPGTSGSSYNEQFF | few | TRBV11-2 | 17 | TRBJ2-1
CASSPQTRDTQYF | few | TRBV7-3 | 13 | TRBJ2-3
CASSFRGEYSTEAFF | . | TRBV5-1 | 15 | TRBJ1-1
CATSSGGLNTGELFF | few | TRBV15 | 15 | TRBJ2-2
CASSNRGYQETQYF | . | TRBV19 | 14 | TRBJ2-5
CASSPGQVEADTQYF | few | TRBV18 | 15 | TRBJ2-3
CAITGDTFYEQYF | few | TRBV10-3 | 13 | TRBJ2-7
CATSRDRRVSGGAVNIQYF | . | TRBV15 | 19 | TRBJ2-4
CASTPGLRSYNEQFF | . | TRBV5-8 | 15 | TRBJ2-1
CASSPRGRAGEQFF | . | TRBV7-9 | 14 | TRBJ2-1
CASSTKREWYNEQFF | . | TRBV7-3 | 15 | TRBJ2-1
CASSREGQRRFGYEQYF | . | TRBV5-1 | 17 | TRBJ2-7
CASSLTASGANVLTF | . | TRBV5-1 | 15 | TRBJ2-6
CASSHSGDIRASPENGNTIYF | few | TRBV23-1 | 21 | TRBJ1-3
CAWTRRGVGSENTEAFF | . | TRBV30 | 17 | TRBJ1-1
CASSLAGQGVNYGYTF | . | TRBV5-1 | 16 | TRBJ1-2
CASSFGVDRGHSPLHF | once | TRBV5-1 | 16 | TRBJ1-6
CASSRQGMDTEAFF | . | TRBV6-1 | 14 | TRBJ1-1
CASSPPGTRAGDEQYF | . | TRBV18 | 16 | TRBJ2-7
CAWSGDRDGANVLTF | few | TRBV30 | 15 | TRBJ2-6
CASSYSLTSGRVDIQYF | . | TRBV4-1 | 17 | TRBJ2-4
CASSFMKRQGDRAFF | . | TRBV5-1 | 15 | TRBJ1-1
CASSLVAGGPETQYF | few | TRBV5-4 | 15 | TRBJ2-5
CASSPTRGGTDTQYF | . | TRBV6-6 | 15 | TRBJ2-3
CSVERQIPDTQYF | few | TRBV29-1 | 13 | TRBJ2-3
CASSSYLGTYEAFF | few | TRBV7-2 | 14 | TRBJ1-1
CAWSPRGLVSGAQHF | . | TRBV30 | 15 | TRBJ1-5
CAWSLGTGKNGYTF | . | TRBV30 | 14 | TRBJ1-2
CASSPQTQGGYGYTF | . | TRBV18 | 15 | TRBJ1-2
CSVALRLAGDEQYF | . | TRBV29-1 | 14 | TRBJ2-7
CSAENEGQGLSTEAFF | . | TRBV29-1 | 16 | TRBJ1-1
CASSFNTGFQETQYF | few | TRBV7-3 | 15 | TRBJ2-5
CASSAYSGGARNEQFF | few | TRBV7-2 | 16 | TRBJ2-1
CASSLKSREAGELFF | . | TRBV5-4 | 15 | TRBJ2-2
CASSLEGETQYF | many | TRBV11-2 | 12 | TRBJ2-5
CASAPGTSSYNEQFF | few | TRBV11-2 | 15 | TRBJ2-1
CAWSVGLGYGYTF | . | TRBV30 | 13 | TRBJ1-2
CAWRSLQRGREQYF | . | TRBV30 | 14 | TRBJ2-7
CASNIQGPNEQFF | . | TRBV2 | 13 | TRBJ2-1
CASSVNRVGANVLTF | many | TRBV25-1 | 15 | TRBJ2-6